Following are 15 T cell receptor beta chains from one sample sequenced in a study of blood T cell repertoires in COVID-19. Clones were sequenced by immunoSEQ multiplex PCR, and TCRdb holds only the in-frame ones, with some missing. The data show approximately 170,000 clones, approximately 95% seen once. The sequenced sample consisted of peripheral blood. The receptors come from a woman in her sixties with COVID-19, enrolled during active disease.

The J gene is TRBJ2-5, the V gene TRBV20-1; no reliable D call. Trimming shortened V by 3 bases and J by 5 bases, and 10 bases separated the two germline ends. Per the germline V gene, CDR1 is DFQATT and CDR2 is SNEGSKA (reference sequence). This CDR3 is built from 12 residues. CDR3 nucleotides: TGCAGTGCTAGTAACAACAGCGAGACCCAGTACTTC. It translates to CSASNNSETQYF.

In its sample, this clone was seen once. The CDR3 here is CASRGQDSPLHF. CDR3 nucleotide sequence: TGTGCCAGCAGAGGACAGGATTCACCCCTCCACTTT. The chain couples TRBV6-6 to TRBJ1-6; 7 bases agree with TRBD1. V gave up 6 bases and J gave up 8 bases; unmatched junction bases: 1. The germline V gene has CDR1 MNHNY and CDR2 SVGAGI (reference sequence). The CDR3 extends over 12 amino acids.

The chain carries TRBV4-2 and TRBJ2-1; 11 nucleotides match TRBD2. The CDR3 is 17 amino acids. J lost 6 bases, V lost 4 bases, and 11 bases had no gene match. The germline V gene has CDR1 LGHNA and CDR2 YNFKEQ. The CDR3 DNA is TGTGCCAGCAGCCGGCCCGAGGCTAGCGGGGGGAGCAATGAGCAGTTCTTC. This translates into CASSRPEASGGSNEQFF.

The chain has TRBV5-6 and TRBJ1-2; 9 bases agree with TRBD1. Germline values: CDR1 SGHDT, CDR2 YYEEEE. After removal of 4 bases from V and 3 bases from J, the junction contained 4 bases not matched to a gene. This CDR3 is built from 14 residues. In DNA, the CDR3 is TGTGCCAGCAGCAAGGACAGGGGTGACTATGGCTACACCTTC. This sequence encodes CASSKDRGDYGYTF.

Here the CDR3 reads CASSRRDRANTGELFF. The CDR3 DNA is TGTGCCAGCAGCCGGAGGGACAGGGCGAACACCGGGGAGCTGTTTTTT. The chain has TRBV3-1 (or the pseudogene TRBV3-2) and TRBJ2-2, with 9 bases aligning to TRBD1. V shed 4 bases and J 0 bases; nucleotides not matched to a gene: 3. Germline V gene lookup returns CDR1 LGHDT and CDR2 YNNKEL (reference sequence). The CDR3 is made up of 16 amino acids.

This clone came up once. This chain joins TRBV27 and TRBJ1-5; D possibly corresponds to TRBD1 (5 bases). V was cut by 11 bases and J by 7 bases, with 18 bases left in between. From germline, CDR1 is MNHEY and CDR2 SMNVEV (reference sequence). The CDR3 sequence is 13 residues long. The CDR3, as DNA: TGTGCCGGCCGGGCGGGGGTAAGACAGCCCCAGCATTTT. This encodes CAGRAGVRQPQHF.

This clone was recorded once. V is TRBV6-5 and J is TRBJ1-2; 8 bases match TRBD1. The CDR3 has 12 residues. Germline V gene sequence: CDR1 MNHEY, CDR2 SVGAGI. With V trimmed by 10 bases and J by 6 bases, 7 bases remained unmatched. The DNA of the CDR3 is TGTGCCACCGGGACAGGCGGGGATGGCTACACCTTC. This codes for CATGTGGDGYTF.

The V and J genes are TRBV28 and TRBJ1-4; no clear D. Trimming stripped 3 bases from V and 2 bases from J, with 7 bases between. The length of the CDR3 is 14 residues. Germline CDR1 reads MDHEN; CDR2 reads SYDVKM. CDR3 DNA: TGTGCCAGCAGTTTGCGAGCTACTAATGAAAAACTGTTTTTT. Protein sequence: CASSLRATNEKLFF.

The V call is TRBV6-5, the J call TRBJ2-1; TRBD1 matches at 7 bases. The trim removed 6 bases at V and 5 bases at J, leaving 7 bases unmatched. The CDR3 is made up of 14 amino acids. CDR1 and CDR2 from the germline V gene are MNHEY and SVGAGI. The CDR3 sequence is CASSAGTDNNEQFF. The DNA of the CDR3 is TGTGCCAGCAGCGCCGGGACAGACAACAATGAGCAGTTCTTC.

This CDR3 is CASSGPGQGLNEQFF. The CDR3 DNA reads TGTGCCAGCAGTGGGCCGGGACAGGGCTTGAATGAGCAGTTCTTC. J is TRBJ2-1 and V is TRBV2, with 9 positions matching TRBD1. Germline loops: CDR1 SNHLY, CDR2 FYNNEI. CDR3 size: 15 residues. After removal of 4 bases from V and 7 bases from J, the junction contained 8 bases not matched to a gene. The variable domain in full, completed from reference TRBV2 and TRBJ2-1, reads EPEVTQTPSHQVTQMGQEVILRCVPISNHLYFYWYRQILGQKVEFLVSFYNNEISEKSEIFDDQFSVERPDGSNFTLKIRSTKLEDSAMYFCASSGPGQGLNEQFFGPGTRLTVL.

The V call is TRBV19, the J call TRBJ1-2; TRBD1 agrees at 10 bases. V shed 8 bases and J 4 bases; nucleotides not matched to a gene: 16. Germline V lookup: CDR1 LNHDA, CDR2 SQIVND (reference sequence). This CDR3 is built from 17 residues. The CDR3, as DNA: TGTGCCAGTCGGGAGGGACAGGGGATTCGGAATTCCTATGGCTACACCTTC. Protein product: CASREGQGIRNSYGYTF.

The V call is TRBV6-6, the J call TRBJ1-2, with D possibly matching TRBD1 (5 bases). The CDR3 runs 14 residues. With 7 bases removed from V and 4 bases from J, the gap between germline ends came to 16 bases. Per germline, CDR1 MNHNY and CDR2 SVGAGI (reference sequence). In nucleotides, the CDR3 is TGTGCCAGCAACAGACAGCAAGACATCTATGGCTACACCTTC. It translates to CASNRQQDIYGYTF.

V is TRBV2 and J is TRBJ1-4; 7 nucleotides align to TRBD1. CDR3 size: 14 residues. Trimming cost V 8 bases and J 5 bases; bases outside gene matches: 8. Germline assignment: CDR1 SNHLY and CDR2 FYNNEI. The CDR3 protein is CASALDRQNEKLFF. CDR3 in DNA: TGTGCCAGCGCCCTGGACAGGCAAAATGAAAAACTGTTTTTT. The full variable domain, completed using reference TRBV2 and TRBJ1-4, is EPEVTQTPSHQVTQMGQEVILRCVPISNHLYFYWYRQILGQKVEFLVSFYNNEISEKSEIFDDQFSVERPDGSNFTLKIRSTKLEDSAMYFCASALDRQNEKLFFGSGTQLSVL.

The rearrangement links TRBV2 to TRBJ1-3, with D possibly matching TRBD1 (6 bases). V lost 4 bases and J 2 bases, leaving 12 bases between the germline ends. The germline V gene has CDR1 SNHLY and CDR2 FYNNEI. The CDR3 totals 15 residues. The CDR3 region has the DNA TGTGCCAGCAGTGGGCAGGGGTTGGCTGGAAACACCATATATTTT. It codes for CASSGQGLAGNTIYF.

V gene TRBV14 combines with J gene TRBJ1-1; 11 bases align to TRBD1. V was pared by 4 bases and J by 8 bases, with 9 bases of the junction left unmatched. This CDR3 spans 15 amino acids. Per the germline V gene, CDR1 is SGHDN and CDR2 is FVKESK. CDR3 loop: CASSPWTGGSYEAFF. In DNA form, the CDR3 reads TGTGCCAGCAGCCCCTGGACAGGGGGCTCATACGAAGCTTTCTTT.